This T cell receptor (beta chain) is drawn from a study of glioma-infiltrating T cells. This clonotype was counted ten times or more. V dropped 5 bases and J dropped 5; count of bases not matched to a gene: 5. Germline assignment: CDR1 MNHNS and CDR2 SASEGT. This CDR3 has 14 residues. The iRepertoire nested amplicon-rescue multiplex PCR amplified TCR alpha and beta CDR3s from RNA. Each CDR3 protein is one row after TCRdb ran MiXCR on the multiplex PCR reads. The sample carries more than 95,000 distinct CDR3 sequences, around 28% recorded once. The source is a human donor with low-grade glioma or glioblastoma, undergoing nonglioma brain surgery, or in good health (not recorded which). The specimen was glioma tissue, nonneoplastic brain tissue, or PBMCs (not recorded which). The V call is TRBV6-1, the J call TRBJ2-5; the match to TRBD2 covers 10 bases. The CDR3 is CASSRAGGSETQYF. CDR3 DNA: TGTGCCAGCAGTCGAGCGGGGGGGAGTGAGACCCAGTACTTC.